This T cell receptor (beta chain) came from a study of T cell clones after liver transplantation. Study overall: In this trial, immunosuppression withdrawal was attempted within 2 years of liver transplant.

Sequencing used immunoSEQ multiplex PCR; TCRdb keeps in-frame clones, though not all of them. The table includes just under 60,000 clones, about 73% detected once. The germline gives CDR1 SGHVS, CDR2 FQNEAQ. Trimming pared 3 bases from V and 4 bases from J, leaving 9 bases between. The CDR3 consists of 13 residues. The clonotype was recovered from a human patient who received a liver transplant. Some T cells may be graft donor cells. The V and J genes are TRBV7-8 and TRBJ2-5; either TRBD1 or TRBD2 may fit D (6 bases each). The sample in question was CD4+ T cells from blood, obtained at the 15-month timepoint. CDR3 region: CASSLGGRETQYF. The CDR3 DNA follows: TGTGCCAGCAGCTTGGGGGGCAGAGAGACCCAGTACTTC.